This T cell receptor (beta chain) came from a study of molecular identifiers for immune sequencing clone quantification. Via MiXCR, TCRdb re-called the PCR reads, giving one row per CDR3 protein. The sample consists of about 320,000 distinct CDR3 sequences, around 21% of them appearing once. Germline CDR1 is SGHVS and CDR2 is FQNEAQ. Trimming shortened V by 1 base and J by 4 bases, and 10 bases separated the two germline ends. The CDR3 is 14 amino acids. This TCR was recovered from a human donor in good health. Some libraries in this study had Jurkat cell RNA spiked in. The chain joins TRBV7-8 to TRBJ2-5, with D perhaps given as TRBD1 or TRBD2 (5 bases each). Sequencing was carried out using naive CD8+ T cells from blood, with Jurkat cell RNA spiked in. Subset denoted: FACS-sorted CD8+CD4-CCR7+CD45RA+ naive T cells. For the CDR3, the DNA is TGTGCCAGCAGCTTAGGGGGGTTGGGAGAGACCCAGTACTTC. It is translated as CASSLGGLGETQYF. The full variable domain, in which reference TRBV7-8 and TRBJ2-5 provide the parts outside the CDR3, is GAGVSQSPRYKVAKRGQDVALRCDPISGHVSLFWYQQALGQGPEFLTYFQNEAQLDKSGLPSDRFFAERPEGSVSTLKIQRTQQEDSAVYLCASSLGGLGETQYFGPGTRLLVL.